This T cell receptor (beta chain) was sequenced for a study of PD-L1 blockade in urothelial cancer. Overall study context: Timepoints chosen for blood analysis were 3 weeks (second dose) and 6 weeks after treatment start. Per blood sample, T cells had a median of roughly 140,000.

General study results and limits: Durable-benefit patients showed greater tumor-associated blood clone expansion at 3 weeks.

The CDR3 is made up of 18 amino acids. Germline trimming cut 3 bases from V and 0 bases from J; bases unmatched to any gene: 8. CDR1 is LGHNA, CDR2 YNFKEQ, per germline. Clones were read by immunoSEQ multiplex PCR, and TCRdb kept only the in-frame ones, dropping some. The profile shows around 53,000 clones, around 82% of them singletons. On this clone: Its specificity is not known.

The chain carries TRBV4-2 and TRBJ2-7, with TRBD2 matching 13 bases. This TCR came from a man aged 35 to 55 with urothelial cancer. Source: PBMCs, taken around atezolizumab (anti-PD-L1) treatment. Here the CDR3 DNA reads TGTGCCAGCAGCCAGGCCGGGACTAGCGGGGTTAGCTCCTACGAGCAGTACTTC. It translates to CASSQAGTSGVSSYEQYF.